This TCR beta chain was recorded in a study of neurological immune-mediated disorders. Findings of the study overall: HTLV-1-associated myelopathy had the most TCR clonal expansion, whereas multiple sclerosis had the least (lower than in healthy controls). Subjects shared no identical expanded-clone CDR3 amino acid sequences, suggesting private TCR-beta repertoires in all groups.

This clonotype was counted between two and nine times. Its antigen is undetermined. This sample's time point: longitudinal time-point 2. MiXCR was run by TCRdb on the 5' RACE reads, yielding one entry per CDR3 protein. The table lists some 30,000 distinct CDR3 sequences, about 13% of them singletons. Material for sequencing was PBMCs. This sequence was found in a woman aged 35 to 49 in good health.

The CDR3 nucleotides read TGTGCTAGTGGTTCCCTTCCCATGAACACTGAAGCTTTCTTT. It is translated as CASGSLPMNTEAFF. The chain is built from TRBV12-5 and TRBJ1-1; D unclear. CDR1 and CDR2 (germline): LGHNT, FRNRAP. The germline V and J ends were trimmed by 4 bases and 0 bases, with 9 bases remaining between them. CDR3 length: 14 amino acids.